One sample yielded the 8 T cell receptor beta chains listed below, sequenced in a study of T cell responses to AZD1222 COVID-19 vaccine. The repertoire was sequenced with immunoSEQ multiplex PCR; TCRdb's copy has only in-frame clones and lacks some. This table has 100,000 to 120,000 clones, around 81% appearing once. Sequencing was performed on peripheral blood, taken on day 0 of AZD1222 vaccination. These receptors came from an adult in good health.

This chain connects TRBV19 to TRBJ1-6, with TRBD1 identical over 7 bases. Germline CDR1 and CDR2: LNHDA and SQIVND (reference sequence). The CDR3 is made up of 13 amino acids. V was clipped by 2 bases and J by 9 bases; unmatched bases: 1. The CDR3 DNA follows: TGTGCCAGTAGTATACACAGGGGTTCACCCCTCCACTTT. Its translation is CASSIHRGSPLHF.

This CDR3 reads CASRSQGNVDGYTF. CDR3 sequence (DNA): TGCGCCAGCAGAAGTCAGGGGAACGTGGATGGCTACACCTTC. The rearrangement uses TRBV5-1 and TRBJ1-2; possibly TRBD1 for D (6 bases). Per germline, CDR1 SGHRS and CDR2 YFSETQ. V lost 5 bases, J lost 6 bases, and 17 bases lay in between. The CDR3 runs 14 residues.

This clone was recorded a few times. The CDR3 sequence is CAWRVTAYNSPLHF. In nucleotides, the CDR3 is TGTGCCTGGAGGGTAACAGCCTATAATTCACCCCTCCACTTT. The chain joins TRBV30 to TRBJ1-6; D is ambiguous. The length of the CDR3 is 14 residues. CDR1 is GTSNPN and CDR2 is SVGIG in the germline V gene (reference sequence). V was shortened by 3 bases and J by 2 bases, with 8 bases between the two germline ends.

A few counts support this clone. The V gene is TRBV4-3, the J gene TRBJ2-5, with D tentatively TRBD2 (5 bases). The V gene's germline CDR1 is LGHNA and CDR2 YSLEER. The CDR3 has 17 amino acids. Deletions cut 2 bases from V and 1 base from J, with 17 bases between. The CDR3 bases are TGCGCCAGCAGCCAACGGGTTTTGGGAGCGAGCCAAGAGACCCAGTACTTC. Protein sequence: CASSQRVLGASQETQYF.

The chain is built from TRBV30 and TRBJ1-1; D perhaps matches TRBD1 (5 bases). The CDR3 is 16 amino acids. The germline gives CDR1 GTSNPN, CDR2 SVGIG (reference sequence). Trimming removed 4 bases from V and 1 base from J, with 19 bases in between. The CDR3 is CAWNPSRALTNTEAFF. The CDR3 coding sequence is TGTGCCTGGAACCCTAGCAGGGCGTTAACGAACACTGAAGCTTTCTTT. Using reference TRBV30 and TRBJ1-1 for the parts outside the CDR3, the full variable domain is SQTIHQWPATLVQPVGSPLSLECTVEGTSNPNLYWYRQAAGRGLQLLFYSVGIGQISSEVPQNLSASRPQDRQFILSSKKLLLSDSGFYLCAWNPSRALTNTEAFFGQGTRLTVV.

CDR3 DNA: TGTGCCAGCTCACCACCCTCAAGTAACGAGCAGTACTTC. It is translated as CASSPPSSNEQYF. The chain uses TRBV18 and TRBJ2-7; D ambiguous. The V end lost 0 bases, the J end lost 5 bases, and 8 bases lay between the germline ends. Per germline, CDR1 KGHSH and CDR2 LQKENI. The CDR3 runs 13 residues.

The chain recombines TRBV7-6 with TRBJ2-5, with D possibly matching TRBD1 (5 bases). The CDR3 extends over 15 amino acids. The germline V and J ends were trimmed by 3 bases and 2 bases, with 13 bases remaining between them. Germline V CDR1 and CDR2: SGHVS, FNYEAQ. DNA of the CDR3: TGTGCCAGCAGCTTCTCAACAGGATTTCAAGAGACCCAGTACTTC. It is translated as CASSFSTGFQETQYF.

The V gene is TRBV6-5, the J gene TRBJ2-2; no definite D call. The V gene lost 7 bases and the J gene lost 4 bases, with 7 bases spanning the gap. The CDR3 is 12 residues long. Germline V gene lookup returns CDR1 MNHEY and CDR2 SVGAGI. The DNA for the CDR3 is TGTGCCAGCAAACGACCCACCGGGGAGCTGTTTTTT. Amino acids: CASKRPTGELFF.